A single TCR beta chain is shown here with its context. This record comes from a study of blood T cell repertoires in COVID-19. On the study more broadly: In each case, the material was cDNA or gDNA derived from T cells, B-cell-depleted T cells, or PBMCs.

CDR3 size: 15 residues. V was trimmed by 4 bases and J by 2 bases, leaving 12 bases between them. In germline, CDR1 is KGHSY, CDR2 FQNENV. Authors' analysis steps: Counts of nucleated cells, estimated from reference gene primer amplification, were obtained. Using immunoSEQ multiplex PCR, the repertoire was profiled, and TCRdb retains in-frame clones only, with some absent. The DNA gave D and trimming, while V, J and clone size come from that table. The data show under 150,000 clones, around 80% seen once. Sequenced sample: peripheral blood. This TCR was sampled from an elderly woman in a cohort sampled during active or convalescent COVID-19. J is TRBJ2-1 and V is TRBV16; D may be TRBD1 (5 bases). The CDR3 loop reads CASSPGRAPYNEQFF. CDR3 bases: TGTGCCAGCAGCCCGGGCAGGGCCCCCTACAATGAGCAGTTCTTC.